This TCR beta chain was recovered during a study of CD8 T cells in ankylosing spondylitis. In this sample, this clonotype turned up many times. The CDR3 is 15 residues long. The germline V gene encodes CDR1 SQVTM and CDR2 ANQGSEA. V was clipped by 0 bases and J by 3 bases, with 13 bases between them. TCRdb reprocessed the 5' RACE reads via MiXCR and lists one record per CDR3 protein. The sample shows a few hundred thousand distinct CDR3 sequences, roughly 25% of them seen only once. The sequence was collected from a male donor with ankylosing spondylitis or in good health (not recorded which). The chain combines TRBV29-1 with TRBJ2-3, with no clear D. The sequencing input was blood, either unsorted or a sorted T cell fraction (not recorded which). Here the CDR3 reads CSVEDQSTRTDTQYF. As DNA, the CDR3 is TGCAGCGTTGAAGATCAAAGTACCCGAACAGATACGCAGTATTTT.